The next 16 T cell receptor beta chains were all read from a single sample in a study of T cell responses to AZD1222 COVID-19 vaccine. Only in-frame clones appear in the TCRdb table, and some are missing; sequencing was by immunoSEQ multiplex PCR. Among roughly 130,000 clones listed, 88% were seen once. This specimen was peripheral blood, taken on day 0 of AZD1222 vaccination. The receptors derive from an adult in good health.

This chain connects TRBV5-1 to TRBJ2-5; no definite D call. Germline CDR1 reads SGHRS; CDR2 reads YFSETQ. The CDR3 sequence is 15 residues long. The V end was cut by 3 bases, the J end by 3 bases, with 15 bases between. This CDR3 reads CASSSTLLAEETQYF. The CDR3 bases are TGCGCCAGCAGCTCCACCCTTCTGGCAGAAGAGACCCAGTACTTC.

The V and J genes are TRBV13 and TRBJ2-7, with D possibly TRBD1 on 7 matching bases. Between the trimmed V and J ends, which lost 5 bases and 2 bases, there was a span of 16 bases. This CDR3 contains 15 residues. Germline V gene sequence: CDR1 PRHDT, CDR2 FYEKMQ (reference sequence). CDR3 DNA: TGTGCCAGCAGCCCAGGGGGGATACTAGCCTACGAGCAGTACTTC. The encoded protein is CASSPGGILAYEQYF.

The chain links TRBV7-9 to TRBJ1-2; weak D call: TRBD1 (5 bases). The CDR3 has 15 residues. V was cut by 11 bases and J by 2 bases, with 21 bases left in between. Germline lookup yields CDR1 SEHNR and CDR2 FQNEAQ (reference sequence). DNA of the CDR3: TGTGCCGGAATGAGGCTAACGACAGTGAACTATGGCTACACCTTC. Protein: CAGMRLTTVNYGYTF.

This clone has just a few counts. The chain couples TRBV9 to TRBJ1-5; TRBD1 matches 7 bases. CDR1 is SGDLS and CDR2 is YYNGEE in the germline V gene. The CDR3 covers 18 residues. V lost 4 bases to trimming and J lost 5 bases; unmatched junction nucleotides: 18. CDR3 DNA sequence: TGTGCCAGCAGCCTCATTCCCCCGGGACAGTGGGGATATCAGCCCCAGCATTTT. This codes for CASSLIPPGQWGYQPQHF.

The CDR3 is CASSPGSPSTDTQYF. The CDR3 DNA reads as TGTGCCAGCAGCCCGGGGTCTCCTAGCACAGATACGCAGTATTTT. The rearrangement uses TRBV7-2 and TRBJ2-3, with D possibly being TRBD2 (5 bases). The germline V and J ends were trimmed by 5 bases and 0 bases, with 12 bases remaining between them. This CDR3 is built from 15 residues. The germline CDR1 and CDR2 sequences are SGHTA and FQGNSA.

This sequence joins TRBV7-2 and TRBJ2-3; D might be TRBD1 (5 bases). This CDR3 has 16 amino acids. Trimming left V 5 bases short and J 6 bases short, with 21 bases between. Germline CDR1 SGHTA, CDR2 FQGNSA. Here the CDR3 reads CASSMDTNSLLDTQYF. Written as DNA, the CDR3 is TGTGCCAGCAGCATGGACACGAACTCCTTACTGGATACGCAGTATTTT.

This chain joins TRBV6-6 and TRBJ2-7, with 8 bases that match TRBD2. This CDR3 comprises 14 residues. CDR1 is MNHNY, CDR2 SVGAGI, per germline (reference sequence). Trimming removed 7 bases from V and 3 bases from J; junction bases left unmatched: 8. The DNA for the CDR3 is TGTGCCAGCACCGGGGCCGGGACTAGCTACGAGCAGTACTTC. This codes for CASTGAGTSYEQYF.

The chain links TRBV12-3 or TRBV12-4 to TRBJ1-2; a possible D gene is TRBD1 (5 bases). This CDR3 contains 13 residues. The ends were cut back, 4 bases at V and 5 bases at J, with 11 bases in the middle. CDR3 sequence (DNA): TGTGCCAGCAGTTCGGGGGTTACTTATGGCTACACCTTC. Protein sequence: CASSSGVTYGYTF.

The chain uses TRBV18 and TRBJ2-1; 9 bases are shared with TRBD2. This CDR3 has 15 amino acids. V was pared by 6 bases and J by 5 bases, with 8 bases of the junction left unmatched. CDR1 and CDR2 from the germline V gene are KGHSH and LQKENI. This CDR3 is CASSRGGAGNNEQFF. The DNA of the CDR3 is TGTGCCAGCTCCCGCGGGGGGGCCGGCAACAATGAGCAGTTCTTC.

The genes are TRBV5-6 and TRBJ2-5; D gene uncertain. Looked up from germline, CDR1 is SGHDT and CDR2 is YYEEEE. V was clipped by 2 bases and J by 5 bases, with 10 bases between them. This CDR3 is built from 13 residues. DNA of the CDR3: TGTGCCAGCAGCTTAAGGAACGGGGAGACCCAGTACTTC. Encoded protein: CASSLRNGETQYF. Supplemented by reference TRBV5-6 and TRBJ2-5, the full variable domain reads DAGVTQSPTHLIKTRGQQVTLRCSPKSGHDTVSWYQQALGQGPQFIFQYYEEEERQRGNFPDRFSGHQFPNYSSELNVNALLLGDSALYLCASSLRNGETQYFGPGTRLLVL.

J is TRBJ2-3 and V is TRBV6-5; D ambiguous. V was shortened by 8 bases and J by 4 bases, with 16 bases between the two germline ends. The CDR3 has 14 amino acids. Germline values: CDR1 MNHEY, CDR2 SVGAGI. DNA for the CDR3: TGTGCCAGCCGCGCCGAGTTGGTCGCAGATACGCAGTATTTT. This encodes CASRAELVADTQYF.

CDR3 sequence: CASSVDRGYGYTF. CDR3 DNA: TGTGCCAGTAGCGTCGACAGGGGCTATGGCTACACCTTC. The chain joins TRBV19 to TRBJ1-2, with TRBD1 identical over 8 bases. The CDR3 contains 13 residues. Germline CDR1 reads LNHDA; CDR2 reads SQIVND (reference sequence). The trim removed 6 bases at V and 4 bases at J, leaving 4 bases unmatched.

The chain is built from TRBV3-1 (or the pseudogene TRBV3-2) and TRBJ2-7; perhaps TRBD1 as D (6 bases). This CDR3 spans 13 amino acids. Germline-derived CDR1 and CDR2 are LGHDT and YNNKEL (reference sequence). Trimming shortened V by 8 bases and J by 0 bases, and 11 bases separated the two germline ends. CDR3 region: CASGQTFSYEQYF. The CDR3 nucleotides read TGTGCCAGCGGACAGACATTCTCCTACGAGCAGTACTTC.

The chain links TRBV19 to TRBJ2-7; possible D gene TRBD1, 6 bases. Trimming left V 5 bases short and J 2 bases short, with 19 bases between. CDR1 is LNHDA, CDR2 SQIVND, per germline (reference sequence). The CDR3 extends over 16 amino acids. Written as DNA, the CDR3 is TGTGCCAGTAGTCCAGACGGCAGGGGTCCAACCTACGAGCAGTACTTC. This translates into CASSPDGRGPTYEQYF.

The V call is TRBV19, the J call TRBJ1-1; D might be TRBD1 (5 bases). Germline CDR1 and CDR2: LNHDA and SQIVND (reference sequence). This CDR3 comprises 14 residues. The germline V and J ends were trimmed by 4 bases and 1 base, with 10 bases remaining between them. The CDR3 reads CASSKDTWNTEAFF. DNA of the CDR3: TGTGCCAGTAGTAAGGACACCTGGAACACTGAAGCTTTCTTT. The full variable domain, in which reference TRBV19 and TRBJ1-1 provide the parts outside the CDR3, is DGGITQSPKYLFRKEGQNVTLSCEQNLNHDAMYWYRQDPGQGLRLIYYSQIVNDFQKGDIAEGYSVSREKKESFPLTVTSAQKNPTAFYLCASSKDTWNTEAFFGQGTRLTVV.

The V gene is TRBV7-9, the J gene TRBJ2-5; D possibly uses TRBD1 or TRBD2 (5 bases each). Germline CDR1 reads SEHNR; CDR2 reads FQNEAQ (reference sequence). The CDR3 runs to 15 residues. Trimming cost V 1 base and J 2 bases, with 11 bases left between them. CDR3 nucleotides: TGTGCCAGCAGCTTAGGGGGGAACCTACAAGAGACCCAGTACTTC. It codes for CASSLGGNLQETQYF.